The T cell receptor (beta chain) described here comes from a study of blood T cell repertoires in COVID-19. About the research overall: COVID-19 samples collected from the United States, Italy and Spain covered acute and convalescent phases. In each case, the material was cDNA or gDNA derived from T cells, B-cell-depleted T cells, or PBMCs.

This CDR3 has 13 residues. The germline V gene encodes CDR1 SGHNT and CDR2 YENEEA. V was cut by 8 bases and J by 2 bases, with 13 bases left in between. Original handling: Cell counts per sample came from amplifying reference gene primers. Clones were sequenced by immunoSEQ multiplex PCR, and TCRdb holds only the in-frame ones, with some missing. For V, J and clone size, that table is used; D and trimming come from the DNA. In the table there are 60,000 to 80,000 clones, around 89% of which are singletons. Sequenced sample: peripheral blood. The chain combines TRBV11-3 with TRBJ2-7, with D possibly being TRBD1 (5 bases). This TCR came from a man aged 55 to 69 with acute or convalescent COVID-19. The CDR3 coding sequence is TGTGCCAGCTGGTTGGGGCAGGCCTACGAGCAGTACTTC. Translating it yields CASWLGQAYEQYF. Supplemented by reference TRBV11-3 and TRBJ2-7, the full variable domain reads EAGVVQSPRYKIIEKKQPVAFWCNPISGHNTLYWYLQNLGQGPELLIRYENEEAVDDSQLPKDRFSAERLKGVDSTLKIQPAELGDSAVYLCASWLGQAYEQYFGPGTRLTVT.